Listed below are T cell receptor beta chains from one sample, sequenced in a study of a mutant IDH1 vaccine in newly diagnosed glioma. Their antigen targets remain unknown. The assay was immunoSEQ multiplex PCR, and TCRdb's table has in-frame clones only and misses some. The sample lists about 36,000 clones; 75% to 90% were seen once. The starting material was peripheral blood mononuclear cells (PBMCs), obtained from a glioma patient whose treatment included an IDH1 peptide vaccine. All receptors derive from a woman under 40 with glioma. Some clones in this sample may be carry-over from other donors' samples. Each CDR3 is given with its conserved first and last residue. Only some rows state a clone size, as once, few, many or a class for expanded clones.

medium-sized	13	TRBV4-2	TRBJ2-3	CASSREAGDTQYF
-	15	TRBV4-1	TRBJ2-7	CASSQPGLAEYEQYF
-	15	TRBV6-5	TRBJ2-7	CASSYLGQGAYEQYF
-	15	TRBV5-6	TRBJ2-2	CASSLRGRDTGELFF
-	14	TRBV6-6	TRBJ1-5	CASSYPGQTQPQHF
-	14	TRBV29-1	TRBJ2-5	CSVNPTGTQETQYF
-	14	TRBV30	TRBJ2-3	CAWSVGASTDTQYF
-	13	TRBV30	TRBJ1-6	CAWSGQVSSPLHF
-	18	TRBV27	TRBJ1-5	CASNPGQGSGQVSQPQHF
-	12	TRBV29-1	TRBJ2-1	CSASTQGLEQFF
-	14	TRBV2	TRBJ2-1	CASSWTGAPHEQFF
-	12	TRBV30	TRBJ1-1	CASTETTDEAFF
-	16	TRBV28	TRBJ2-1	CASSALADSSYNEQFF
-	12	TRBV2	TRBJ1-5	CASSPAVGPQHF
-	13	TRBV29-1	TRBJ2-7	CSVEGVRDDEQYF
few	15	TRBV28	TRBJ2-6	CASGTRGPGANVLTF
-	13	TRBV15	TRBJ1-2	CATSRGQGDGYTF
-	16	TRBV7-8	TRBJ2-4	CASSQPEKEAKNIQYF
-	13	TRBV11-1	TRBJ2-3	CASSSDGTGTQYF
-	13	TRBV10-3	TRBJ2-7	CAISESQAREQYF
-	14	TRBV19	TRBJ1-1	CASSITGGPPEAFF
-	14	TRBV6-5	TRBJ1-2	CASRSPQVSYGYTF
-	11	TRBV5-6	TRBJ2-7	CASSLAYEQYF
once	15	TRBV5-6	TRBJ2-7	CASSLGGGGIYEQYF
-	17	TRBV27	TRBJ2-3	CASRPHYGGLGTDTQYF
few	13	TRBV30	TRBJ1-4	CATNTGYGEKLFF
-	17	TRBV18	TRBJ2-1	CASSPPTQMSSYNEQFF
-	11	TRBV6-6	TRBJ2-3	CASSDLPERYF
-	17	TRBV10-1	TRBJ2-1	CASSESRLAGGESEQFF
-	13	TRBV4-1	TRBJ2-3	CASWQRDTDTQYF
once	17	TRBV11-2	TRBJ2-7	CASSPRGLGTENYEQYF
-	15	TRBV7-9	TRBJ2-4	CASSPGWTGMDIQYF
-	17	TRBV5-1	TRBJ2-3	CASSPRRASGLTDTQYF
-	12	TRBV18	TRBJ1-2	CASSPQENGYTF
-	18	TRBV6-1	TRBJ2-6	CASSEVRSMQSRANVLTF
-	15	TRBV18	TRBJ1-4	CASSRKGAINEKLFF
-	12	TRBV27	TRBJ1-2	CASSSSGYGYTF
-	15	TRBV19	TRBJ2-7	CASSIGVIGSYEQYF
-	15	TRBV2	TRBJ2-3	CASSAGGYATDTQYF
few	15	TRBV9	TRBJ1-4	CASSRGGTTNEKLFF
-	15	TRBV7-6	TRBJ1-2	CASSSRQGRSYGYTF
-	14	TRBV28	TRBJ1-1	CASSPVTGNTEAFF
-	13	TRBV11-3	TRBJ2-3	CASSLDSRDTQYF
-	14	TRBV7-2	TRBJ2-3	CASSPLSRADTQYF
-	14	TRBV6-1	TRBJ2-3	CASTQRRGTDTQYF
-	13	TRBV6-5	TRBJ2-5	CASSGSGKETQYF
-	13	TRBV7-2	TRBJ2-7	CASSLGRRSEQYF
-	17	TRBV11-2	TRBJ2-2	CASSSGQGSLNTGELFF
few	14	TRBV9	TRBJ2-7	CASSVETGFYEQYF
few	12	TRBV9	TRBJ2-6	CASTSGANVLTF
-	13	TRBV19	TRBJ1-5	CASSIKGNQPQHF
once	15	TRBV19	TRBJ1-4	CASSIARDRDEKLFF
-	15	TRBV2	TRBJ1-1	CASSGDGGWNTEAFF
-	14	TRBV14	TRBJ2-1	CASSQYGSGNEQFF